This is a list of T cell receptor beta chains from one sample in a study of regulatory T cells in long-lasting Graves disease. One entry per CDR3 protein results from TCRdb running MiXCR on the multiplex PCR reads. The table shows some 490,000 distinct CDR3 sequences, with approximately 12% occurring only once. These records were also assigned to another study, of T cells in Graves' hyperthyroidism and ophthalmopathy.

This specimen was peripheral blood mononuclear cells (PBMCs), taken at new diagnosis, from a patient treated with antithyroid drugs. These receptors originate from a woman younger than 45 with Graves disease. The CDR3 runs from the conserved cysteine through the conserved F or W. Expanded clones get a size class; other rows say once, few or many, or leave the size out.

NA | 12 | TRBJ2-7 | TRBV30 | CAWSNPPGEQYF
many | 18 | TRBJ2-1 | TRBV11-2 | CASSLGLAGAAMYNEQFF
NA | 14 | NA | TRBV12-3/TRBV12-4 | CASSLRQGKEAQYF
few | 13 | TRBJ2-7 | TRBV20-1 | CSAEVRSGYEQYF
few | 13 | TRBJ2-7 | TRBV7-9 | CASSYEASYEQYF
NA | 15 | TRBJ2-1 | TRBV6-1 | CASSPLLSSYNEQFF
NA | 17 | TRBJ2-6 | TRBV13 | CASSPSRPTLGANVLTF
NA | 12 | TRBJ2-7 | TRBV29-1 | CSVEMDSYEQYF
many | 13 | TRBJ1-1 | TRBV11-2 | CASSLAGHTEAFF
few | 15 | TRBJ2-7 | TRBV11-2 | CASRYGFGVTYEQYF
many | 19 | TRBJ1-6 | TRBV19 | CASRTNRGKDLYDNSPLHF
many | 16 | TRBJ2-3 | TRBV10-3 | CAISVGLANLPDTQYF
NA | 13 | TRBJ2-5 | TRBV20-1 | CSARTGGPETQYF
many | 18 | TRBJ2-3 | TRBV11-3 | CASSSGGLAAFSGDTQYF
NA | 14 | TRBJ2-7 | TRBV6-1 | CASLRGRSSYEQYF
NA | 18 | TRBJ2-3 | TRBV6-5 | CASSYASPGTSVTDTQYF
many | 15 | TRBJ2-3 | TRBV9 | CASSSVSGWTDTQYF
many | 15 | TRBJ1-6 | TRBV7-2 | CASSPYGVENSPLHF
few | 15 | TRBJ2-5 | TRBV9 | CASSVGVTVQETQYF
many | 15 | TRBJ2-1 | TRBV12-5 | CASGFGVGSYNEQFF
many | 14 | TRBJ2-7 | TRBV6-1 | CASGDGTGIYEQYF
many | 15 | TRBJ1-4 | TRBV18 | CASSPRKKRNEKLFF